This T cell receptor (beta chain) was recorded in a study of T cell responses to AZD1222 COVID-19 vaccine. Measured with immunoSEQ multiplex PCR; TCRdb has only the in-frame clones, and not every one. The data hold some 87,000 clones, with roughly 89% observed a single time. CDR3 length equals 13 residues. Looked up from germline, CDR1 is KGHDR and CDR2 is SFDVKD. V was shortened by 5 bases and J by 2 bases, with 6 bases between the two germline ends. General observations from the study: Repertoire sampling was restricted to post-peak T cell response timepoints. White British donors predominated, females outnumbered males, and clonal diversity was possibly underestimated. Just a handful of AZD1222 recipients were seropositive at baseline.

As to this clone: What it recognizes is unknown.

The sequence derives from an adult in good health. This chain uses TRBV24-1 with TRBJ2-1; D remains ambiguous. This material consisted of peripheral blood, taken on day 0 of MenACWY control vaccination. The CDR3 region has the DNA TGTGCCACCAGTGTTACAGCCTACAATGAGCAGTTCTTC. Translated: CATSVTAYNEQFF.